This TCR beta chain is drawn from a study of OX40 agonist ivuxolimab in advanced cancers. Unmatched junction bases numbered 6, after V lost 3 bases and J lost 5 bases. This CDR3 spans 15 amino acids. Germline CDR1 reads LNHDA; CDR2 reads SQIVND (reference sequence). Data came from immunoSEQ multiplex PCR; TCRdb stores just in-frame clones and leaves some out. Of about 18,000 clones in the sample, 75% to 90% were seen once. The chain has TRBV19 and TRBJ2-5, with TRBD2 matching 10 bases. The sequence was obtained from an adult with an advanced solid tumor such as melanoma, head and neck, liver or kidney cancer. Sequences were derived from CD4+ or CD8+ T cells sorted from blood, sampled in a trial of the OX40 agonist ivuxolimab. Here the CDR3 reads CASSIGAGGPETQYF. The CDR3 coding sequence is TGTGCCAGTAGTATTGGAGCGGGAGGGCCGGAGACCCAGTACTTC. Together with reference TRBV19 and TRBJ2-5, the CDR3 gives the full variable domain: DGGITQSPKYLFRKEGQNVTLSCEQNLNHDAMYWYRQDPGQGLRLIYYSQIVNDFQKGDIAEGYSVSREKKESFPLTVTSAQKNPTAFYLCASSIGAGGPETQYFGPGTRLLVL.